These 16 T cell receptor beta chains came from one sample sequenced in a study of shared clonotypes between healthy human individuals. Clones were read by immunoSEQ multiplex PCR, and TCRdb kept only the in-frame ones, dropping some. The table lists about 1,500,000 clones, roughly 96% of them singletons. Sequenced sample: naive CD4+ T cells sorted from blood. The sample's subset: CD45RA+ positively selected. These receptors all come from a man under 40 in good health.

The chain employs TRBV28 and TRBJ2-6; D not resolved. This CDR3 is 15 amino acids long. Germline V gives CDR1 MDHEN, CDR2 SYDVKM. Trimming cost V 5 bases and J 0 bases, with 8 bases left between them. The CDR3 sequence is CASSDGSSGANVLTF. The CDR3 nucleotides read TGTGCCAGCAGTGATGGTTCCTCTGGGGCCAACGTCCTGACTTTC.

This clone was counted once. This rearrangement joins TRBV6-6 to TRBJ2-1, with D perhaps TRBD1 or TRBD2 (5 bases each). Germline CDR1 reads MNHNY; CDR2 reads SVGAGI (reference sequence). Trimming removed 4 bases at V and 3 bases at J, with 10 bases between. The CDR3 contains 14 residues. CDR3 bases: TGTGCCAGCAGTTTCCGGGACCTCTACAATGAGCAGTTCTTC. Encoded protein: CASSFRDLYNEQFF.

This clone was detected only once. The rearrangement links TRBV19 to TRBJ1-1; D uncertain. Trimming stripped 1 base from V and 5 bases from J, with 11 bases between. CDR1 LNHDA and CDR2 SQIVND come from the germline V gene (reference sequence). The CDR3 totals 14 residues. The CDR3 reads CASSIAPAGTEAFF. CDR3 coding DNA: TGTGCCAGTAGTATAGCCCCAGCCGGGACTGAAGCTTTCTTT.

The chain has TRBV5-1 and TRBJ2-7; 7 nucleotides align to TRBD1. The CDR3 loop spans 13 amino acids. Per germline, CDR1 SGHRS and CDR2 YFSETQ. V lost 6 bases to trimming and J lost 2 bases; unmatched junction nucleotides: 5. The CDR3 reads CASTPGQTYEQYF. The CDR3 DNA follows: TGCGCCAGCACCCCGGGACAGACCTACGAGCAGTACTTC.

The chain uses TRBV18 and TRBJ1-1; D is unclear. Trimming cost V 4 bases and J 0 bases, with 12 bases left between them. Germline CDR1 reads KGHSH; CDR2 reads LQKENI. This CDR3 spans 15 amino acids. The CDR3 nucleotides are TGTGCCAGCTCACGGAGGGAGCATTTGAACACTGAAGCTTTCTTT. Translated: CASSRREHLNTEAFF. The full variable domain, its missing parts supplied by reference TRBV18 and TRBJ1-1, is NAGVMQNPRHLVRRRGQEARLRCSPMKGHSHVYWYRQLPEEGLKFMVYLQKENIIDESGMPKERFSAEFPKEGPSILRIQQVVRGDSAAYFCASSRREHLNTEAFFGQGTRLTVV.

V usage is TRBV2 and J usage is TRBJ2-5; D is perhaps TRBD2 (5 bases). Germline-derived CDR1 and CDR2 are SNHLY and FYNNEI. Between the trimmed V and J ends, which lost 5 bases and 4 bases, there was a span of 11 bases. The CDR3 contains 13 residues. In nucleotides, the CDR3 is TGTGCCAGCAGTAAACCGGGGTTAGAGACCCAGTACTTC. Its translation is CASSKPGLETQYF.

V usage is TRBV10-3 and J usage is TRBJ2-7; 9 bases fit TRBD1. This CDR3 is 16 amino acids long. Germline V gives CDR1 ENHRY, CDR2 SYGVKD. The V and J ends lost 8 bases and 1 base, in that order; junction bases with no gene match: 12. The CDR3 nucleotides read TGTGCCATCTCCCAGAGAGGACAGGGGCTTTCCTACGAGCAGTACTTC. Protein sequence: CAISQRGQGLSYEQYF.

A remark on this clone: In the same sample, other DNA sequences code for this CDR3. V gene TRBV5-1 combines with J gene TRBJ1-2; D call uncertain. Germline assignment: CDR1 SGHRS and CDR2 YFSETQ. The CDR3 contains 14 residues. V was cut by 0 bases and J by 2 bases, with 8 bases left in between. CDR3 sequence reads: CASSLDSANYGYTF. CDR3 nucleotide sequence: TGCGCCAGCAGCTTGGACAGCGCGAACTATGGCTACACCTTC.

This chain joins TRBV5-4 and TRBJ2-1; a weak D match, TRBD2 (6 bases). Trimming shortened V by 2 bases and J by 8 bases, and 11 bases separated the two germline ends. Germline V gene lookup returns CDR1 SGHNT and CDR2 YYREEE (reference sequence). There are 13 residues in the CDR3. This CDR3 is CASSFPASDEQFF. The CDR3 bases are TGTGCCAGCAGCTTTCCTGCTAGCGATGAGCAGTTCTTC. Full variable domain (outside the CDR3, taken from reference TRBV5-4 and TRBJ2-1): ETGVTQSPTHLIKTRGQQVTLRCSSQSGHNTVSWYQQALGQGPQFIFQYYREEENGRGNFPPRFSGLQFPNYSSELNVNALELDDSALYLCASSFPASDEQFFGPGTRLTVL.

CDR3 sequence reads: CASSQGSGTDTQYF. The CDR3 coding sequence is TGTGCCAGTAGTCAGGGGTCGGGCACAGATACGCAGTATTTT. The V gene is TRBV19, the J gene TRBJ2-3; TRBD1 is a possible D gene (6 bases). V lost 5 bases, J lost 1 base, and 10 bases lay in between. Looked up from germline, CDR1 is LNHDA and CDR2 is SQIVND (reference sequence). The CDR3 extends over 14 amino acids.

The gene calls are TRBV2 and TRBJ1-5; D may be TRBD1 (6 bases). The V gene's germline CDR1 is SNHLY and CDR2 FYNNEI. CDR3 size: 14 residues. Trimming shortened V by 6 bases and J by 3 bases, and 12 bases separated the two germline ends. The CDR3 here is CASSDDRFNQPQHF. The CDR3 bases are TGTGCCAGCAGCGATGACAGGTTCAATCAGCCCCAGCATTTT.

The chain uses TRBV6-1 and TRBJ2-7; TRBD1 matches at 9 bases. The V gene's germline CDR1 is MNHNS and CDR2 SASEGT. The CDR3 has 15 residues. V trimming: 10 bases; J trimming: 2 bases; junction bases outside the gene matches: 12. CDR3 in amino acids: CATVQAGTGPYEQYF. The CDR3 DNA sequence: TGTGCCACAGTCCAGGCGGGGACAGGGCCCTACGAGCAGTACTTC.

The chain recombines TRBV9 with TRBJ2-3; D is possibly TRBD2 (5 bases). This CDR3 region has 14 residues. Trimming shortened V by 0 bases and J by 6 bases, and 11 bases separated the two germline ends. Germline V gene lookup returns CDR1 SGDLS and CDR2 YYNGEE. The CDR3 sequence is CASSVAGRHDTQYF. For the CDR3, the DNA is TGTGCCAGCAGCGTAGCGGGAAGACACGATACGCAGTATTTT.

The rearrangement links TRBV2 to TRBJ2-7; D is possibly TRBD2 (6 bases). Trimming left V 4 bases short and J 3 bases short, with 16 bases between. Germline V CDR1 and CDR2: SNHLY, FYNNEI. This CDR3 has 15 residues. The CDR3 DNA is TGTGCCAGCAGTGCGGGGGATTGGTATTACTACGAGCAGTACTTC. Translation: CASSAGDWYYYEQYF.

The chain carries TRBV15 and TRBJ2-2; no definite D call. CDR3 length: 15 residues. Germline CDR1 and CDR2: LNHNV and YYDKDF (reference sequence). Trimming removed 1 base from V and 4 bases from J, with 10 bases in between. Written as DNA, the CDR3 is TGTGCCACCAGCAGAGCTGGGGAAGGCACCGGGGAGCTGTTTTTT. This translates into CATSRAGEGTGELFF. The whole variable domain, remainder taken from reference TRBV15 and TRBJ2-2, is DAMVIQNPRYQVTQFGKPVTLSCSQTLNHNVMYWYQQKSSQAPKLLFHYYDKDFNNEADTPDNFQSRRPNTSFCFLDIRSPGLGDTAMYLCATSRAGEGTGELFFGEGSRLTVL.

The chain employs TRBV7-2 and TRBJ2-7; TRBD1 or TRBD2 may be the D gene (5 bases each). V was cut by 5 bases and J by 2 bases, with 16 bases left in between. The CDR3 runs to 15 residues. CDR1 is SGHTA and CDR2 is FQGNSA in the germline V gene. CDR3 DNA: TGTGCCAGCAGCCTCCCCGGGGCGAGAGCCTACGAGCAGTACTTC. Its protein is CASSLPGARAYEQYF.